The 7 T cell receptor beta chains below were found in one sample sequenced in a study of CD8 T cells in Susac syndrome. A quantity of about 0.5 to 1 ug RNA underwent reverse transcription using random hexamers. Via MiXCR, TCRdb re-called the immunoSEQ multiplex PCR reads, giving one row per CDR3 protein. The sample yields tens of thousands of distinct CDR3 sequences, around 96% seen once. Sequences were obtained from CD8+ T cells from PBMCs. These TCRs come from a human donor with Susac syndrome.

The chain is built from TRBV6-2 or TRBV6-3 and TRBJ2-1, with D hard to call. V lost 7 bases and J 3 bases, leaving 13 bases between the germline ends. CDR1 and CDR2 (germline): MNHEY, SVGEGT. There are 14 residues in the CDR3. CDR3 residues: CASNTLRNYNEQFF. The CDR3 DNA sequence: TGTGCCAGCAATACATTGCGGAACTACAATGAGCAGTTCTTC.

This clonotype has a single count. This sequence joins TRBV18 and TRBJ2-7; 9 bases are shared with TRBD2. The CDR3 totals 14 residues. The junction had 5 bases not matched to a gene; V was cut back by 3 bases and J by 5 bases. Germline V gene lookup returns CDR1 KGHSH and CDR2 LQKENI. Here the CDR3 reads CASSPSGRNHEQYF. The CDR3 DNA sequence: TGTGCCAGCTCACCGAGCGGGAGGAACCACGAGCAGTACTTC.

V is TRBV4-3 and J is TRBJ2-3; 11 bases fit TRBD2. V shed 6 bases, J shed 4 bases, and the junction held 3 bases outside the gene matches. Germline CDR1 reads LGHNA; CDR2 reads YSLEER. The CDR3 is 14 amino acids. DNA of the CDR3: TGCGCCAGCAGTCCGGGACTAGCGGCAGATACGCAGTATTTT. Translated: CASSPGLAADTQYF.

The gene calls are TRBV9 and TRBJ2-6, with D perhaps TRBD2 (6 bases). The germline CDR1 and CDR2 sequences are SGDLS and YYNGEE. The CDR3 is 16 amino acids. Trimming pared 7 bases from V and 0 bases from J, leaving 14 bases between. CDR3 DNA: TGTGCCAGCCAACGGCGGGACGACTCTGGGGCCAACGTCCTGACTTTC. Protein: CASQRRDDSGANVLTF.

CDR3 amino acids: CASSQTSHPDQETQYF. CDR3 in DNA: TGTGCCAGCAGTCAAACTAGTCATCCTGACCAAGAGACCCAGTACTTC. The chain links TRBV7-9 to TRBJ2-5, with D possibly matching TRBD2 (5 bases). Per the germline V gene, CDR1 is SEHNR and CDR2 is FQNEAQ (reference sequence). V gave up 6 bases and J gave up 0 bases, with 17 bases separating them. CDR3 size: 16 residues.

The genes are TRBV6-2 or TRBV6-3 and TRBJ1-6, with D uncertain. CDR3 length equals 13 residues. The germline V and J ends were trimmed by 2 bases and 8 bases, with 7 bases remaining between them. Germline assignment: CDR1 MNHEY and CDR2 SVGEGT. For the CDR3, the DNA is TGTGCCAGCAGTTACAACAGCGATTCACCCCTCCACTTT. Translating it yields CASSYNSDSPLHF.

This rearrangement joins TRBV9 to TRBJ1-2; 12 bases align to TRBD1. This CDR3 is 17 amino acids long. Germline CDR1 and CDR2: SGDLS and YYNGEE. V was pared by 3 bases and J by 4 bases, with 10 bases of the junction left unmatched. This chain's CDR3 is CASSEGDRGRVGYGYTF. Written as DNA, the CDR3 is TGTGCCAGCAGCGAGGGGGACAGGGGGCGCGTCGGCTATGGCTACACCTTC.